The 7 T cell receptor beta chains given below trace back to one sample, sequenced in a study of T cell responses to AZD1222 COVID-19 vaccine. Sequencing was performed with immunoSEQ multiplex PCR; in TCRdb, only in-frame clones are kept and a portion is missing. In the table there are tens of thousands of clones, around 82% of which are singletons. The source material was peripheral blood, sampled 28 days after the second AZD1222 dose. Every receptor here comes from an adult who received the AZD1222 COVID-19 vaccine.

The V and J genes are TRBV28 and TRBJ1-1; no firm D call. V was clipped by 6 bases and J by 1 base, with 3 bases between them. Germline lookup yields CDR1 MDHEN and CDR2 SYDVKM. This CDR3 has 11 amino acids. DNA of the CDR3: TGTGCCAGCAGACAGAACACTGAAGCTTTCTTT. Protein product: CASRQNTEAFF.

This clone has just one count. The CDR3 loop reads CSVEDLAGGPSEQYF. CDR3 nucleotides: TGCAGCGTTGAAGATCTTGCGGGAGGGCCTAGCGAGCAGTACTTC. V is TRBV29-1 and J is TRBJ2-7, with 9 positions matching TRBD2. The ends lost 0 bases at V and 6 bases at J; junction bases unmatched: 9. CDR1 is SQVTM, CDR2 ANQGSEA, per germline. The CDR3 contains 15 residues.

The V call is TRBV29-1, the J call TRBJ2-7; no reliable D call. The length of the CDR3 is 13 residues. Per germline, CDR1 SQVTM and CDR2 ANQGSEA. V was pared by 4 bases and J by 6 bases, with 16 bases between. The chain's CDR3 is CSVVFAVSAEQYF. The CDR3 bases are TGCAGCGTTGTCTTTGCAGTTTCAGCCGAGCAGTACTTC.

The chain has TRBV7-8 and TRBJ2-7; 7 positions agree with TRBD1. J lost 2 bases, V lost 5 bases, and 15 bases had no gene match. Per the germline V gene, CDR1 is SGHVS and CDR2 is FQNEAQ. This CDR3 has 17 amino acids. CDR3 loop: CASSLTSTTGIPYEQYF. CDR3 DNA sequence: TGTGCCAGCAGCCTCACCTCCACGACAGGGATCCCCTACGAGCAGTACTTC.

This clone was detected once. The chain couples TRBV7-2 to TRBJ2-3, with TRBD2 matching over 10 bases. The germline gives CDR1 SGHTA, CDR2 FQGNSA. This CDR3 has 17 amino acids. V shed 1 base and J 5 bases; nucleotides not matched to a gene: 9. CDR3 sequence: CASSLVPLAGVKDTQYF. The CDR3 DNA reads as TGTGCCAGCAGCTTAGTCCCCCTAGCGGGAGTTAAAGATACGCAGTATTTT.

V usage is TRBV19 and J usage is TRBJ1-1; TRBD1 matches at 9 bases. The CDR3 consists of 17 residues. V trimming: 4 bases; J trimming: 6 bases; junction bases outside the gene matches: 15. Germline loops: CDR1 LNHDA, CDR2 SQIVND (reference sequence). The CDR3 spells CASSSSGQGPGGAEAFF. The CDR3 DNA reads as TGTGCCAGTAGTAGCTCGGGACAGGGCCCCGGGGGCGCTGAAGCTTTCTTT.

The table lists this clone with a count of one. The rearrangement joins TRBV27 to TRBJ2-1; no reliable D call. V was trimmed by 5 bases and J by 4 bases, leaving 9 bases between them. CDR1 and CDR2 (germline): MNHEY, SMNVEV (reference sequence). This CDR3 is 13 amino acids long. The CDR3 sequence is CASSPPGYNEQFF. CDR3 DNA: TGTGCCAGCAGTCCTCCCGGATACAATGAGCAGTTCTTC.